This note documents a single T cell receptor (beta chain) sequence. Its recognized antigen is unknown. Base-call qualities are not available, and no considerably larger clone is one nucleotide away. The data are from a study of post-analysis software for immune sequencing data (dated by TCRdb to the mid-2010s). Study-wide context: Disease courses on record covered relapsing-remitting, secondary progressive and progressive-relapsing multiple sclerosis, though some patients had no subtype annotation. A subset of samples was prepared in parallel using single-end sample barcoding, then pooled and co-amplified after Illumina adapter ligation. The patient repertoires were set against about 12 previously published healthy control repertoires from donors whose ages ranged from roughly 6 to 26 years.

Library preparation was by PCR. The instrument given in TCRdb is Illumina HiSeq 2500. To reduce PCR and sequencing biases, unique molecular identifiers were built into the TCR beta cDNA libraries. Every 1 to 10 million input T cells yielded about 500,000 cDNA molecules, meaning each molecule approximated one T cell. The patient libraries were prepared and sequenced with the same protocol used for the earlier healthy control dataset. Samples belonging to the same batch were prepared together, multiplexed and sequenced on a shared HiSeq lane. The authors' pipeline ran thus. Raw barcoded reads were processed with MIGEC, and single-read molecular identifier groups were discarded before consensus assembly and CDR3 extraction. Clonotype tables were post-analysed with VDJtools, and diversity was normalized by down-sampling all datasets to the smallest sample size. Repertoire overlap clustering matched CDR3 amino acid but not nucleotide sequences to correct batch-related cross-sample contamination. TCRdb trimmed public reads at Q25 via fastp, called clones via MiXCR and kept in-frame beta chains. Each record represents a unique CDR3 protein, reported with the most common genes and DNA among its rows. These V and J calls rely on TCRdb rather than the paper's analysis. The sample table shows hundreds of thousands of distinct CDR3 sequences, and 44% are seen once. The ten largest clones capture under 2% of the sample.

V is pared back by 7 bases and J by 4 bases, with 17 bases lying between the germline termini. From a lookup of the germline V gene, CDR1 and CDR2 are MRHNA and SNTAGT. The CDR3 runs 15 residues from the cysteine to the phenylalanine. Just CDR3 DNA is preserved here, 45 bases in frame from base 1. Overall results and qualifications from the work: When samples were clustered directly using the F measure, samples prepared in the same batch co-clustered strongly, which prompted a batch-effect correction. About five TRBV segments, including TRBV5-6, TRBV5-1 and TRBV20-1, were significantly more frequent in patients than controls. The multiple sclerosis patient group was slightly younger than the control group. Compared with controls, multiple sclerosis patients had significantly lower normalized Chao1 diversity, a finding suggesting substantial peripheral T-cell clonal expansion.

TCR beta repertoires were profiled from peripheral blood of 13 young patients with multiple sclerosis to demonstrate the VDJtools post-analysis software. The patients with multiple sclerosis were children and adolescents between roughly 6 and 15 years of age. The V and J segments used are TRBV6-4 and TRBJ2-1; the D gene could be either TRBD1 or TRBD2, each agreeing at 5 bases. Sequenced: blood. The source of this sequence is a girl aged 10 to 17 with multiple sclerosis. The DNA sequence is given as TGTGCCAGCACCCGGGACCGCTGGGCGTACAATGAGCAGTTCTTC. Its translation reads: CASTRDRWAYNEQFF.